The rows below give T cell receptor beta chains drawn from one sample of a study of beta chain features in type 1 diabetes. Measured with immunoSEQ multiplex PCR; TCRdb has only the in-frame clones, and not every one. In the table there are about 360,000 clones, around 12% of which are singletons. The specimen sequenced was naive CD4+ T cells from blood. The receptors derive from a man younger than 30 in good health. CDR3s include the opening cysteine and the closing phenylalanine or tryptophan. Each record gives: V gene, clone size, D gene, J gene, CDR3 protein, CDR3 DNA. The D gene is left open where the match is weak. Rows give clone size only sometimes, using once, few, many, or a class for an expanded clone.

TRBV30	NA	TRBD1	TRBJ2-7	CAWSGEWDSASYEQYF	TGTGCCTGGAGTGGGGAGTGGGACAGTGCCTCCTACGAGCAGTACTTC
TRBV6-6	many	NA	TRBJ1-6	CAGRGRANSPLHF	TGTGCCGGACGGGGTCGTGCGAATTCACCCCTCCACTTT
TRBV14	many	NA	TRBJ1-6	CASPIREAPLHF	TGTGCCAGCCCCATCAGGGAAGCACCCCTCCACTTT
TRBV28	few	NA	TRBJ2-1	CASSDQVGLYNEQFF	TGTGCCAGCAGTGACCAGGTGGGACTCTATAATGAGCAGTTCTTC
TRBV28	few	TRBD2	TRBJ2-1	CASSLGGSGSDEQFF	TGTGCCAGCAGTTTGGGTGGTAGCGGGAGCGATGAGCAGTTCTTC
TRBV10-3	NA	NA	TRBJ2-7	CAIADTYEQYF	TGTGCCATCGCAGATACCTACGAGCAGTACTTC
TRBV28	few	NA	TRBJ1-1	CASSPRGADTEAFF	TGTGCCAGCAGTCCCAGGGGTGCGGACACTGAAGCTTTCTTT
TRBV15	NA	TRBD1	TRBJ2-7	CATRRGQGGTSSYEQYF	TGTGCCACCAGGAGGGGACAGGGGGGAACATCCTCCTACGAGCAGTACTTC
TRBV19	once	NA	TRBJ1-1	CASSIGFDEAFF	TGTGCCAGTAGTATCGGGTTTGATGAAGCTTTCTTT
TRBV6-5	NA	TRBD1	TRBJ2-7	CASSYTDRGRSYEQYF	TGTGCCAGCAGTTACACCGACAGGGGGCGCAGTTACGAGCAGTACTTC
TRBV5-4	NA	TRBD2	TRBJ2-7	CASSLRAGGPNYEQYF	TGTGCCAGCAGCCTGCGTGCGGGGGGCCCTAACTACGAGCAGTACTTC
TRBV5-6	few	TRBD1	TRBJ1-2	CASSPQGDYGYTF	TGTGCCAGCAGCCCCCAGGGGGACTATGGCTACACCTTC